This entry concerns a single TCR beta chain. Antigen: not known. The CDR3 is made up of 14 amino acids. Trimming took 0 bases from V and 8 from J, leaving 13 bases between them. Germline-derived CDR1 and CDR2 are SGHNT and YENEEA. The data originate from a study of cytotoxic CD8 clonotypes in ibrutinib-treated CLL. Study findings and constraints: Patients with sustained remission and those progressing were sampled at differing times.

Assay: immunoSEQ multiplex PCR; the TCRdb copy retains only in-frame clones and omits some. This repertoire shows some 61,000 clones, roughly 72% found once; its top ten account for around 5.7%. V and J are TRBV11-3 and TRBJ1-2, with a weak D call TRBD1 (6 bases). This TCR derives from a human donor with chronic lymphocytic leukemia. The sample was PBMCs, taken after 12 months of ibrutinib treatment. The CDR3 reads CASSLEGFRGGYTF. Written as DNA, the CDR3 is TGTGCCAGCAGCTTAGAGGGCTTCAGGGGCGGCTACACCTTC.